The text below deals with one TCR beta chain. The data were taken from a study of blood T cells in healthy people across ages. With a J-beta primer mix and a sample-barcoded 5' primer, a second PCR ran about 7 to 12 cycles. TCRdb re-called the 5' RACE reads with MiXCR, one entry per CDR3 protein. The sample has 700,000 to 1,000,000 distinct CDR3 sequences, around 45% seen once; the top ten hold about a fifth. Sequencing was done on a sample of blood. This receptor was identified in a man in his sixties in good health.

The chain's CDR3 is CASSVTTGSEQYF. CDR3 sequence (DNA): TGTGCCAGCAGCGTAACGACAGGTAGCGAGCAGTACTTC. The genes are TRBV7-9 and TRBJ2-7; TRBD1 might be the D (6 bases). V was clipped by 5 bases and J by 6 bases, with 14 bases between them. The CDR3 is 13 residues long. Germline loops: CDR1 SEHNR, CDR2 FQNEAQ (reference sequence).